This T cell receptor (beta chain) came from a study of blood T cell repertoires in COVID-19. Study information: Sites in the United States, Italy and Spain provided acute and convalescent COVID-19 samples. T cells, B-cell-depleted T cells, or PBMCs provided the cDNA or gDNA that served as material.

Original analysis: Counts of nucleated cells, estimated from reference gene primer amplification, were obtained. Here immunoSEQ multiplex PCR was the method, and the copy in TCRdb shows in-frame clones only, minus some. That table supplies the V and J calls and clone size; D and trimming were determined from the DNA. The repertoire consists of fewer than 250,000 clones, with 92% occurring once and the leading ten covering around 0.9%. This clone appeared a single time. Enrollment of patients from Seattle took place during active infection, with longitudinal follow-up. V was pared by 3 bases and J by 3 bases, with 6 bases of the junction left unmatched. Germline V gene sequence: CDR1 SGHRS, CDR2 YFSETQ. The CDR3 length is 15 residues.

The origin of this receptor is a man aged 25 to 45 with COVID-19, enrolled during active disease. This chain connects TRBV5-1 to TRBJ2-7; TRBD1 matches 10 bases. Sequencing was done on a sample of peripheral blood. In nucleotides, the CDR3 is TGCGCCAGCAGCTGGGGGGACAGGGGATTCTACGAGCAGTACTTC. It is translated as CASSWGDRGFYEQYF.